These 29 T cell receptor beta chains came from one sample sequenced in a study of a mutant IDH1 vaccine in newly diagnosed glioma. Sequenced by immunoSEQ multiplex PCR; TCRdb stores in-frame clones only, minus some. The data hold over 25,000 clones, with roughly 87% observed a single time. Time point reported: week 5, during vaccination. Topical imiquimod was applied with each vaccine dose, which held 300 ug of mutant IDH1 20-mer peptide. No antigens are known for them. This sample comprised peripheral blood mononuclear cells (PBMCs), obtained from a glioma patient whose treatment included an IDH1 peptide vaccine. The receptors come from a woman in her thirties or forties with glioma. Some clones in this sample may be carry-over from other donors' samples.

The rearrangement uses TRBV7-2 and TRBJ2-1; 9 bases map to TRBD2. The CDR3 has 14 amino acids. Unmatched junction bases numbered 2, after V lost 4 bases and J lost 4 bases. CDR1 and CDR2 from the germline V gene are SGHTA and FQGNSA. The CDR3 DNA is TGTGCCAGCAGCTCAGCGGGGGGATACAATGAGCAGTTCTTC. It yields the protein CASSSAGGYNEQFF.

The chain joins TRBV15 to TRBJ2-7; D remains ambiguous. Germline V gene sequence: CDR1 LNHNV, CDR2 YYDKDF (reference sequence). CDR3 length: 13 amino acids. V was shortened by 0 bases and J by 7 bases, with 10 bases between the two germline ends. CDR3 region: CATSRERPLEQYF. The CDR3 DNA reads TGTGCCACCAGCAGAGAGCGCCCCTTGGAGCAGTACTTC.

Only a few counts were recorded for this clone. The rearrangement joins TRBV4-1 to TRBJ2-3; D not resolved. Germline CDR1 is MGHRA and CDR2 is YSYEKL. The CDR3 runs 12 residues. The germline V and J ends were trimmed by 1 base and 5 bases, with 4 bases remaining between them. Here the CDR3 reads CASSQVRDTQYF. The CDR3 bases are TGCGCCAGCAGCCAAGTACGAGATACGCAGTATTTT.

This clone was observed once. The chain recombines TRBV19 with TRBJ1-1; perhaps TRBD1 as D (5 bases). The CDR3 length is 14 residues. The germline CDR1 and CDR2 sequences are LNHDA and SQIVND (reference sequence). V was cut by 6 bases and J by 4 bases, with 15 bases left in between. The CDR3 nucleotides are TGTGCCAGTAGCAAAATCCGGGACCGCACTGAAGCTTTCTTT. Amino acids: CASSKIRDRTEAFF.

This clone was counted between two and nine times. The rearrangement joins TRBV4-1 to TRBJ1-1, with 11 bases matching TRBD1. The V gene's germline CDR1 is MGHRA and CDR2 YSYEKL. The V gene end was trimmed by 3 bases and the J gene end by 6 bases; junction bases not matched to a gene: 6. CDR3 length equals 15 residues. The CDR3, as DNA: TGCGCCAGCAGCCAGGGGGACAGGGGGGGGGCTGAAGCTTTCTTT. Protein: CASSQGDRGGAEAFF.

The chain carries TRBV6-6 and TRBJ2-7; the D gene is possibly TRBD1 (5 bases). Trimming pared 7 bases from V and 4 bases from J, leaving 17 bases between. Germline V gene data show CDR1 as MNHNY and CDR2 as SVGAGI (reference sequence). The CDR3 runs to 14 residues. CDR3 region: CASTLQAGVYEQYF. CDR3 bases: TGTGCCAGCACCCTACAGGCAGGTGTGTACGAGCAGTACTTC.

A single count supports this clone. The gene calls are TRBV4-1 and TRBJ1-2; D not resolved. This CDR3 is built from 14 residues. Per the germline V gene, CDR1 is MGHRA and CDR2 is YSYEKL. Trimming pared 0 bases from V and 7 bases from J, leaving 12 bases between. CDR3 in DNA: TGCGCCAGCAGCCAAGATCTGTCACCCCTTGGCTACACCTTC. The encoded protein is CASSQDLSPLGYTF.

In its sample, this clone was seen once. This sequence joins TRBV7-9 and TRBJ2-5; unclear D gene. V dropped 1 base and J dropped 4 bases, with 7 bases sitting between them. This CDR3 contains 13 residues. From germline, CDR1 is SEHNR and CDR2 FQNEAQ (reference sequence). Here the CDR3 DNA reads TGTGCCAGCAGCTTAGGTGGAAGAGAGACCCAGTACTTC. Protein sequence: CASSLGGRETQYF.

J is TRBJ1-6 and V is TRBV18, with 9 bases aligning to TRBD1. CDR1 KGHSH and CDR2 LQKENI come from the germline V gene. Germline trimming cut 2 bases from V and 10 bases from J; bases unmatched to any gene: 6. CDR3 length: 15 amino acids. The CDR3 nucleotides are TGTGCCAGCTCACCAACGGGACAGGGAGAATCACCCCTCCACTTT. It codes for CASSPTGQGESPLHF.

V and J are TRBV5-5 and TRBJ2-7; 10 bases are shared with TRBD2. Trimming at V came to 7 bases and at J to 4 bases, leaving 5 bases not matched to a gene. The CDR3 is 13 amino acids. Per germline, CDR1 SGHKS and CDR2 YYEKEE (reference sequence). This CDR3 reads CASQREGLYEQYF. CDR3 nucleotides: TGTGCCAGCCAGCGGGAGGGCCTGTACGAGCAGTACTTC. Drawing the rest from reference TRBV5-5 and TRBJ2-7, the complete variable domain is DAGVTQSPTHLIKTRGQQVTLRCSPISGHKSVSWYQQVLGQGPQFIFQYYEKEERGRGNFPDRFSARQFPNYSSELNVNALLLGDSALYLCASQREGLYEQYFGPGTRLTVT.

The CDR3 DNA reads as TGTGCCAGCAGCCACCGAGCCGGTGAGGGCGAGCAGTACTTC. Its protein product is CASSHRAGEGEQYF. V and J are TRBV4-2 and TRBJ2-7; perhaps TRBD2 as D (5 bases). The germline V gene encodes CDR1 LGHNA and CDR2 YNFKEQ. This CDR3 has 14 residues. Trimming shortened V by 3 bases and J by 6 bases, and 15 bases separated the two germline ends.

The chain uses TRBV10-3 and TRBJ2-7, with D possibly matching TRBD1 (5 bases). V shed 3 bases and J shed 4 bases, with 10 bases lying between them. The CDR3 runs 13 residues. Germline V CDR1 and CDR2: ENHRY, SYGVKD. This CDR3 reads CAISEGVLYEQYF. As DNA, the CDR3 is TGTGCCATCAGTGAAGGGGTCCTGTACGAGCAGTACTTC.

The chain links TRBV7-2 to TRBJ2-3; 9 bases match TRBD2. V trimming: 5 bases; J trimming: 10 bases; junction bases outside the gene matches: 10. This CDR3 contains 14 residues. Germline CDR1 and CDR2: SGHTA and FQGNSA. The CDR3 loop is CASSPLVQRGAQYF. CDR3 nucleotides: TGTGCCAGCAGCCCATTGGTTCAGCGGGGGGCGCAGTATTTT.

This rearrangement joins TRBV9 to TRBJ2-5, with a possible D match to TRBD2 (5 bases). The germline CDR1 and CDR2 sequences are SGDLS and YYNGEE. The ends were cut back, 3 bases at V and 4 bases at J, with 13 bases in the middle. The CDR3 covers 14 residues. The chain's CDR3 is CASSGTSHGETQYF. The CDR3 nucleotides are TGTGCCAGCAGCGGCACTAGTCACGGAGAGACCCAGTACTTC.

The V and J genes are TRBV28 and TRBJ1-1; TRBD1 aligns across 8 bases. The CDR3 spans 14 residues. Germline trimming cut 5 bases from V and 0 bases from J; bases unmatched to any gene: 2. Looked up from germline, CDR1 is MDHEN and CDR2 is SYDVKM. The CDR3 is CASSRTGMNTEAFF. For the CDR3, the DNA is TGTGCCAGCAGTAGGACAGGGATGAACACTGAAGCTTTCTTT.

The rearrangement joins TRBV4-2 to TRBJ2-6; no firm D call. Germline loops: CDR1 LGHNA, CDR2 YNFKEQ. This CDR3 contains 16 residues. V was pared by 0 bases and J by 2 bases, with 8 bases between. The CDR3 protein is CASSQDSGAGANVLTF. The CDR3 DNA follows: TGTGCCAGCAGCCAAGATTCAGGCGCTGGGGCCAACGTCCTGACTTTC.

The J gene is TRBJ2-3, the V gene TRBV5-4; D might be TRBD1 (5 bases). Trimming pared 0 bases from V and 3 bases from J, leaving 5 bases between. The CDR3 totals 13 residues. The V gene's germline CDR1 is SGHNT and CDR2 YYREEE (reference sequence). Here the CDR3 reads CASSLEGTDTQYF. In DNA, the CDR3 is TGTGCCAGCAGCTTGGAGGGGACAGATACGCAGTATTTT.

The rearrangement links TRBV18 to TRBJ2-3; D is perhaps TRBD1 (5 bases). In germline, CDR1 is KGHSH, CDR2 LQKENI. V was pared by 4 bases and J by 6 bases, with 5 bases between. This CDR3 has 11 amino acids. In DNA, the CDR3 is TGTGCCAGCTCACAGGGGGATACGCAGTATTTT. The encoded protein is CASSQGDTQYF.

The chain links TRBV4-2 to TRBJ2-1; 8 bases are shared with TRBD2. Germline V gene sequence: CDR1 LGHNA, CDR2 YNFKEQ. The CDR3 runs 16 residues. Trimming cost V 3 bases and J 3 bases; bases outside gene matches: 7. As DNA, the CDR3 is TGTGCCAGCAGCCAGGAAACTAGCGGTAGCTACAATGAGCAGTTCTTC. This codes for CASSQETSGSYNEQFF.

There are a few counts of this clone. The J gene is TRBJ1-6, the V gene TRBV19; 10 bases map to TRBD1. V shed 5 bases, J shed 8 bases, and the junction held 9 bases outside the gene matches. In germline, CDR1 is LNHDA, CDR2 SQIVND (reference sequence). The CDR3 totals 16 residues. The CDR3 is CASSGRTGGRHSPLHF. CDR3 sequence (DNA): TGTGCCAGTAGTGGACGGACAGGGGGTCGGCATTCACCCCTCCACTTT.

V and J are TRBV10-3 and TRBJ2-5; D perhaps matches TRBD1 (6 bases). The CDR3 has 14 amino acids. The V end lost 4 bases, the J end lost 2 bases, and 11 bases lay between the germline ends. Germline loops: CDR1 ENHRY, CDR2 SYGVKD. The CDR3 sequence is CAISGSGTQETQYF. In DNA, the CDR3 is TGTGCCATCAGTGGTTCGGGGACACAAGAGACCCAGTACTTC.

The chain employs TRBV10-3 and TRBJ2-7; TRBD1 aligns across 8 bases. Germline-derived CDR1 and CDR2 are ENHRY and SYGVKD. This CDR3 is built from 12 residues. J lost 6 bases, V lost 4 bases, and 2 bases had no gene match. CDR3 residues: CAISGTGPEQYF. The CDR3 DNA follows: TGTGCCATCAGTGGGACAGGGCCCGAGCAGTACTTC.

The V gene is TRBV11-2, the J gene TRBJ2-5; D uncertain. Per the germline V gene, CDR1 is SGHAT and CDR2 is FQNNGV. V was clipped by 10 bases and J by 4 bases, with 16 bases between them. The CDR3 has 13 amino acids. The CDR3 bases are TGTGCCACCTCCGAGCCACGTATAGAGACCCAGTACTTC. Encoded protein: CATSEPRIETQYF.

V gene TRBV7-2 combines with J gene TRBJ2-1; 8 nucleotides line up with TRBD1. CDR3 size: 15 residues. Germline-derived CDR1 and CDR2 are SGHTA and FQGNSA. Trimming at V came to 3 bases and at J to 3 bases, leaving 4 bases not matched to a gene. The CDR3 protein is CASSFGQGIYNEQFF. In nucleotides, the CDR3 is TGTGCCAGCAGCTTTGGACAGGGAATCTACAATGAGCAGTTCTTC.

This clone was seen only a few times. The J gene is TRBJ1-1, the V gene TRBV11-3; D call uncertain. Deletions cut 0 bases from V and 0 bases from J, with 2 bases between. CDR3 length: 13 residues. Germline values: CDR1 SGHNT, CDR2 YENEEA. The CDR3 spells CASSLELNTEAFF. Here the CDR3 DNA reads TGTGCCAGCAGCTTAGAACTGAACACTGAAGCTTTCTTT.

This chain links TRBV5-1 with TRBJ1-1; tentative D call: TRBD1 (5 bases). CDR1 and CDR2 from the germline V gene are SGHRS and YFSETQ. The V gene lost 4 bases and the J gene lost 1 base, with 11 bases spanning the gap. The CDR3 loop spans 14 amino acids. In DNA form, the CDR3 reads TGCGCCAGCAGCCCTCTGGGGACGAACACTGAAGCTTTCTTT. It specifies CASSPLGTNTEAFF.

The genes are TRBV27 and TRBJ1-1; the D gene is possibly TRBD1 (6 bases). Trimming took 6 bases from V and 1 from J, leaving 15 bases between them. Germline CDR1 and CDR2: MNHEY and SMNVEV (reference sequence). This CDR3 contains 15 residues. CDR3 residues: CASSGPLQGNTEAFF. For the CDR3, the DNA is TGTGCCAGCAGCGGGCCCCTACAGGGGAACACTGAAGCTTTCTTT.

The V call is TRBV19, the J call TRBJ1-2; D remains ambiguous. Germline V gives CDR1 LNHDA, CDR2 SQIVND (reference sequence). Trimming cost V 3 bases and J 14 bases, with 16 bases left between them. The CDR3 length is 12 residues. This CDR3 is CASSMLSQVITF. The CDR3 DNA is TGTGCCAGTAGTATGCTGTCTCAGGTCATTACCTTC.

In DNA, the CDR3 is TGCGCCAGCAGCTTGGGATTCCCCCTTGAAGCTTTCTTT. Its translation: CASSLGFPLEAFF. The chain joins TRBV5-1 to TRBJ1-1; D unclear. V lost 0 bases, J lost 7 bases, and 10 bases lay in between. Germline V gene sequence: CDR1 SGHRS, CDR2 YFSETQ. The CDR3 has 13 amino acids. Full variable domain (outside the CDR3, taken from reference TRBV5-1 and TRBJ1-1): KAGVTQTPRYLIKTRGQQVTLSCSPISGHRSVSWYQQTPGQGLQFLFEYFSETQRNKGNFPGRFSGRQFSNSRSEMNVSTLELGDSALYLCASSLGFPLEAFFGQGTRLTVV.